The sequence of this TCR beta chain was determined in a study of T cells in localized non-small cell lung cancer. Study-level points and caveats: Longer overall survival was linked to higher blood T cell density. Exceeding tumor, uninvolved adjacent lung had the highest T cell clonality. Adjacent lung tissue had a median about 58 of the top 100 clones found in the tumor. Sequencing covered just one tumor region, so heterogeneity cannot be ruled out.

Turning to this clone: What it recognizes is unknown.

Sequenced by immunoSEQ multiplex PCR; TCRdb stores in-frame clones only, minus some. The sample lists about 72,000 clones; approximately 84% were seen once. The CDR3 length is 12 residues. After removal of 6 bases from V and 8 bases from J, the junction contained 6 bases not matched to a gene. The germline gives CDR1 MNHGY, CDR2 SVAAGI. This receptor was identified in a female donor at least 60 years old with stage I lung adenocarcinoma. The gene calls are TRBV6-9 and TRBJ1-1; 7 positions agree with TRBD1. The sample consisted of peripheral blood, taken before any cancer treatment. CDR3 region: CASSLETGEAFF. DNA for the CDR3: TGTGCCAGCAGCCTAGAGACAGGGGAAGCTTTCTTT.